A single sample is the source of the 4 T cell receptor beta chains below, sequenced in a study of T cell responses to AZD1222 COVID-19 vaccine. Profiled with immunoSEQ multiplex PCR; TCRdb holds only in-frame clones, not every one. The repertoire consists of 150,000 to 160,000 clones, with approximately 91% occurring once and the leading ten covering approximately 1.5%. Sequences were derived from peripheral blood, sampled 28 days after the second AZD1222 dose. These receptors all come from an adult who received the AZD1222 COVID-19 vaccine.

V and J are TRBV2 and TRBJ1-5, with D perhaps matching TRBD1 (5 bases). V gave up 4 bases and J gave up 2 bases, with 9 bases separating them. CDR3 length: 14 amino acids. The germline gives CDR1 SNHLY, CDR2 FYNNEI. The CDR3 DNA follows: TGTGCCAGCAGTGGTGTAGGGGGCAATCAGCCCCAGCATTTT. Residues: CASSGVGGNQPQHF.

The chain employs TRBV12-3 or TRBV12-4 and TRBJ1-5; maybe TRBD1 (6 bases). V was trimmed by 6 bases and J by 4 bases, leaving 10 bases between them. The CDR3 spans 13 residues. CDR3 DNA sequence: TGTGCCAGCAGCCTCCAGGGGAATCAGCCCCAGCATTTT. Encoded protein: CASSLQGNQPQHF.

The gene calls are TRBV2 and TRBJ2-7, with D tentatively TRBD1 (5 bases). Trimming removed 4 bases at V and 5 bases at J, with 15 bases between. The CDR3 has 14 amino acids. Germline loops: CDR1 SNHLY, CDR2 FYNNEI. The CDR3 DNA reads TGTGCCAGCAGTGGAGGACGCAAGACAGACGAGCAGTACTTC. Translated, it gives CASSGGRKTDEQYF.

The genes are TRBV18 and TRBJ1-1; tentatively, D is TRBD1 (6 bases). The CDR3 is 15 residues long. CDR1 is KGHSH and CDR2 is LQKENI in the germline V gene. Trimming left V 6 bases short and J 4 bases short, with 18 bases between. The CDR3 sequence: CASSPFGGGPTEAFF. The DNA of the CDR3 is TGTGCCAGCTCGCCCTTCGGCGGGGGGCCCACTGAAGCTTTCTTT.